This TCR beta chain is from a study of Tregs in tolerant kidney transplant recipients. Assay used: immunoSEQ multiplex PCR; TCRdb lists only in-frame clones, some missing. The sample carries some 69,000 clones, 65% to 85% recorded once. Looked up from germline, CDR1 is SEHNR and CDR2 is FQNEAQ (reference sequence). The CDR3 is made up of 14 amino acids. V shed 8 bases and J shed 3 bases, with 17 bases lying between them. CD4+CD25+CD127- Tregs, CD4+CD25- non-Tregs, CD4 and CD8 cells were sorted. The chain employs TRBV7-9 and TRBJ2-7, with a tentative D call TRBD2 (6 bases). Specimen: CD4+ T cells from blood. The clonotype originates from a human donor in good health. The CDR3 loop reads CASGRWGEGYEQYF. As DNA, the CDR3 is TGTGCCAGCGGGAGGTGGGGAGAAGGCTACGAGCAGTACTTC.